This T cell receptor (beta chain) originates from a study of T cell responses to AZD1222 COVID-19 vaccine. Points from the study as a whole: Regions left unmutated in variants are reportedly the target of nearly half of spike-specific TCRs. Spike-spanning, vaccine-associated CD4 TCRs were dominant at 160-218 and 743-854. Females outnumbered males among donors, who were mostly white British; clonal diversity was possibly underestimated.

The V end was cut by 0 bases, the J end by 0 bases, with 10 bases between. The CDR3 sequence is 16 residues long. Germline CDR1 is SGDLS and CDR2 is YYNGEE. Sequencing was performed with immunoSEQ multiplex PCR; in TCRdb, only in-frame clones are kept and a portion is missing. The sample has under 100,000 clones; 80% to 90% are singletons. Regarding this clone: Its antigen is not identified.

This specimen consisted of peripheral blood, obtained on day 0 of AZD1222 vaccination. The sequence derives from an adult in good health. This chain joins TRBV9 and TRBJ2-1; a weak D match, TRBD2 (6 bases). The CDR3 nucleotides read TGTGCCAGCAGCGTAGATACGGGAGCCTCCTACAATGAGCAGTTCTTC. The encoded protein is CASSVDTGASYNEQFF.